A selection of T cell receptor beta chains follows, all from one sample in a study of control samples from healthy donors and cancer patients. Sequencing was performed with immunoSEQ multiplex PCR; in TCRdb, only in-frame clones are kept and a portion is missing. The sample includes some 120,000 clones, roughly 93% of them seen just once. Sequencing was done on a sample of blood. Every receptor here comes from a man aged 30-40 years in good health. CDR3s include the opening cysteine and the closing phenylalanine or tryptophan.

TRBV24-1,CATSDLGGRGTDTQYF
TRBV7-6,CASSLVWWGETQVSDTQYF
TRBV11-2,CASSLVRGRTEAFF
TRBV6-4,CASSDRDCPMRKKLFF
TRBV6-1,CASSERGWRSEQYF
TRBV12-3/TRBV12-4,CASSSPGDNTQYF
TRBV4-2,CASSQASLVGGRTDTQYF
TRBV3-1/TRBV3-2,CASSQDHHGTQYF
TRBV18,CASSIGLSSYEQYF
TRBV7-2,CASSLGGTNYGYTF
TRBV2,CASSEASGGDGYTF
TRBV7-9,CASSPIGGDRFGTQYF
TRBV3-1/TRBV3-2,CASSTRVKGGNTIYF
TRBV7-8,CASSLEGSGTGELFF
TRBV28,CASSLVEGLETQYF
TRBV5-4,CASSLARGNTEAFF
TRBV27,CASSRGPGGTEAFF
TRBV3-1/TRBV3-2,CASSQAQGVSPLHF
TRBV6-5,CASTQRGAGTDTQYF
TRBV2,CASTNDLGTGGTDTQYF
TRBV6-5,CASSYSGDHQPQHF
TRBV6-1,CASSEARGSANYGYTF
TRBV5-5,CASSRDRGAYGYTF
TRBV15,CATSRGPAGGFYGYTF
TRBV12-1,CASSPFKGQTDADTQYF
TRBV28,CASIPLAEGAGETQYF
TRBV28,CASSPPGGTNTEAFF
TRBV6-5,CASSRGESNYGYTF
TRBV9,CASSANPGTASYEQYF
TRBV19,CASSIGVAGGWETQYF
TRBV7-2,CASSRGTANTIYF